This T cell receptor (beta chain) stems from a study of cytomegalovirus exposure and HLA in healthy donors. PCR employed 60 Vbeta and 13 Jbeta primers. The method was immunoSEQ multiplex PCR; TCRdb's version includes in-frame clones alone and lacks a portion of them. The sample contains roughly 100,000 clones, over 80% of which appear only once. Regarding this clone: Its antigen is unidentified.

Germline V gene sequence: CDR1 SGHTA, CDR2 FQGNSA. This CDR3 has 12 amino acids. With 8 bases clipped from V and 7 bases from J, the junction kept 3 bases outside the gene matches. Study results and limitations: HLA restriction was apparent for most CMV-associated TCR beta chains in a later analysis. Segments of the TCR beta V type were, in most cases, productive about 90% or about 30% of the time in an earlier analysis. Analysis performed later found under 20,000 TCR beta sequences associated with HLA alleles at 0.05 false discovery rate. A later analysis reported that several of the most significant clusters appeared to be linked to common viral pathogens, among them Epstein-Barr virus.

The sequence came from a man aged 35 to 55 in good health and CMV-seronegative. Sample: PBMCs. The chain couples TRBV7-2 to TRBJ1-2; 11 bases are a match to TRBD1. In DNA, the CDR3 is TGTGCCAGCCGGACAGGGGGCGGTGGCTACACCTTC. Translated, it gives CASRTGGGGYTF.